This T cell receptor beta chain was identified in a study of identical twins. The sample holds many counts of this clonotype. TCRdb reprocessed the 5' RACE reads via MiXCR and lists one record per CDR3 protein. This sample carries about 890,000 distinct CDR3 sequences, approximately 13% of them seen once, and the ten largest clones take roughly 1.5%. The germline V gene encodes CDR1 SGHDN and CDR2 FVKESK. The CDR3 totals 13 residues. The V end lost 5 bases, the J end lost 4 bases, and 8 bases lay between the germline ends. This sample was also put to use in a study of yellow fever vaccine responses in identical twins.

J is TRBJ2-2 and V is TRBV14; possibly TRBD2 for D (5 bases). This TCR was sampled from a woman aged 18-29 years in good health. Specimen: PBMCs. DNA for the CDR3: TGTGCCAGCAGCGGGAGTGGCACCGGGGAGCTGTTTTTT. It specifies CASSGSGTGELFF.